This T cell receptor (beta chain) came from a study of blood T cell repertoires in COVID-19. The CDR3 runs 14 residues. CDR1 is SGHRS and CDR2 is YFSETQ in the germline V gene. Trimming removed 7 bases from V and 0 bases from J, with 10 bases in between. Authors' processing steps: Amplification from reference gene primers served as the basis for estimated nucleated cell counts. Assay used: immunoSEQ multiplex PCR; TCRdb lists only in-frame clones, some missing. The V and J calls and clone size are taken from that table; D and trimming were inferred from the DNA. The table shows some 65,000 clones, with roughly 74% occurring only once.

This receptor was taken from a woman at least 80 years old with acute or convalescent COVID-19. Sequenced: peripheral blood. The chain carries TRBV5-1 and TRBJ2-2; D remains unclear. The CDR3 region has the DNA TGCGCCAGCTCCGAGGTGGCGAACACCGGGGAGCTGTTTTTT. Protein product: CASSEVANTGELFF.